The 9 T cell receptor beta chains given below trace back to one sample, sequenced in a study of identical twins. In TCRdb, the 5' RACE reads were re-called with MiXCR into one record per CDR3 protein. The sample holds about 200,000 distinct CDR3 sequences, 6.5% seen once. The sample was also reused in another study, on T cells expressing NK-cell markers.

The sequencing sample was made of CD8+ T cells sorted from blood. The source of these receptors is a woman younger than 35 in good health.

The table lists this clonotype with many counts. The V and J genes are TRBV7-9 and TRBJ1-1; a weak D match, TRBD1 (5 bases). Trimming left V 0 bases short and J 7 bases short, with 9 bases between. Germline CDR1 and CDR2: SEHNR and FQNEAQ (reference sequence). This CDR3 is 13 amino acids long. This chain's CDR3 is CASSLAGEGEAFF. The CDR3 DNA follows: TGTGCCAGCAGCTTAGCGGGGGAGGGTGAAGCTTTCTTT.

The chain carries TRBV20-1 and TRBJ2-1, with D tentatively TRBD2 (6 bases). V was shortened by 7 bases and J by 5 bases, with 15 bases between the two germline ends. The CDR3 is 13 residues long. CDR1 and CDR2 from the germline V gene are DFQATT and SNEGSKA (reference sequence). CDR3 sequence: CSGGWRGDNEQFF. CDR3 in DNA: TGCAGTGGGGGCTGGCGGGGCGACAATGAGCAGTTCTTC.

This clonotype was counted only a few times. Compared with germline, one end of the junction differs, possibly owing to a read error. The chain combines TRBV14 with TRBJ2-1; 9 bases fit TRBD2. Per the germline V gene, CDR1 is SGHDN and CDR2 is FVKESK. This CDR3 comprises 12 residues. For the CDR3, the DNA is TGTGCCAGCAGCCCGGGACTAGCCGACCAGGTCTTC. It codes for CASSPGLADQVF.

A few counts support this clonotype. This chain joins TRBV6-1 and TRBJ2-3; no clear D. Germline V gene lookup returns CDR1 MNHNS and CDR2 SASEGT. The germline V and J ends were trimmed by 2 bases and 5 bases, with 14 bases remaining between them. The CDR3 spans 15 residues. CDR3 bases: TGTGCCAGCAGTGAAATAGGGTTAGGTCGAGATACGCAGTATTTT. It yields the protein CASSEIGLGRDTQYF.

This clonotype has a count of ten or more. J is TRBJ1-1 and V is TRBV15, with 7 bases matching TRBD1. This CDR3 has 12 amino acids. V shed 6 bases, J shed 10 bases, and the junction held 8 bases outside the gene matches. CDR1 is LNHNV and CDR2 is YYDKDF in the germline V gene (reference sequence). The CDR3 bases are TGTGCCACCAGGGGAGGGGGCGTAGGAGCTTTCTTT. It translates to CATRGGGVGAFF.

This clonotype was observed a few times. CDR3 nucleotides: TGCAGCGTAGCCGGGACAGGGTTTTACGAGCAGTACTTC. It translates to CSVAGTGFYEQYF. The rearrangement uses TRBV29-1 and TRBJ2-7; 9 bases are a match to TRBD1. The CDR3 is made up of 13 amino acids. Germline-derived CDR1 and CDR2 are SQVTM and ANQGSEA. With 6 bases clipped from V and 4 bases from J, the junction kept 7 bases outside the gene matches.

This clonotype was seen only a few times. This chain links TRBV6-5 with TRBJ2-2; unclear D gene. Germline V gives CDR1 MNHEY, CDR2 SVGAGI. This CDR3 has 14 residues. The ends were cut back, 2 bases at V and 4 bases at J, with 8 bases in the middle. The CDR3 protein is CASSYNSFTGELFF. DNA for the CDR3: TGTGCCAGCAGTTACAACTCCTTCACCGGGGAGCTGTTTTTT.

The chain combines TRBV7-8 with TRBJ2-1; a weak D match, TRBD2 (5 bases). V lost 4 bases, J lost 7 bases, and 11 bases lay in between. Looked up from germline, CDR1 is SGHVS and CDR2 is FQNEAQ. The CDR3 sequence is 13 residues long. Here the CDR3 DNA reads TGTGCCAGCAGCTCCGCCCCGGGAAATGAGCAGTTCTTC. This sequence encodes CASSSAPGNEQFF.

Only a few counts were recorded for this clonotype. The CDR3 region is CASSSNRGVIYEQYF. CDR3 DNA sequence: TGTGCCAGCAGTTCCAACAGGGGGGTCATCTACGAGCAGTACTTC. The chain employs TRBV6-2 or TRBV6-3 and TRBJ2-7; the match to TRBD1 covers 8 bases. From germline, CDR1 is MNHEY and CDR2 SVGEGT. This CDR3 is built from 15 residues. J gave up 3 bases and V 4 bases, and 8 bases lay outside the gene matches.